Shown below are 24 T cell receptor beta chains from a single sample sequenced in a study of technical replicates of blood from several donors. This table comes from immunoSEQ multiplex PCR, and its TCRdb copy is limited to in-frame clones, with some not included. The table lists about 94,000 clones, 95% of them singletons, with over 0.2% in the top ten. Input material: T cells isolated from PBMCs. The receptors come from a human donor in good health.

This sequence joins TRBV4-1 and TRBJ2-5, with 11 bases matching TRBD2. This CDR3 has 14 residues. Losses at the gene ends were 5 bases for V and 5 bases for J; bases not matched to a gene: 4. The germline V gene encodes CDR1 MGHRA and CDR2 YSYEKL. CDR3 coding DNA: TGCGCCAGCAGCTACCGGACTAGCGGGGAGACCCAGTACTTC. Encoded protein: CASSYRTSGETQYF.

V usage is TRBV5-4 and J usage is TRBJ2-7, with 7 positions matching TRBD1. CDR1 is SGHNT and CDR2 is YYREEE in the germline V gene (reference sequence). The CDR3 has 14 amino acids. J was trimmed by 3 bases and V by 0 bases; bases with no gene match: 3. The CDR3 DNA reads as TGTGCCAGCAGCTTGGGACAGGGTCTCTACGAGCAGTACTTC. Residues: CASSLGQGLYEQYF.

CDR3 DNA sequence: TGCAGTGCTTGGACTAACGGGGAGCTGTTTTTT. Its translation is CSAWTNGELFF. The rearrangement links TRBV20-1 to TRBJ2-2; TRBD2 is a possible D gene (6 bases). Trimming stripped 5 bases from V and 7 bases from J, with 8 bases between. Germline loops: CDR1 DFQATT, CDR2 SNEGSKA (reference sequence). The CDR3 is 11 amino acids.

The chain joins TRBV7-8 to TRBJ2-7; 8 bases fit TRBD2. Germline assignment: CDR1 SGHVS and CDR2 FQNEAQ. The CDR3 totals 16 residues. V shed 7 bases and J 6 bases; nucleotides not matched to a gene: 17. DNA for the CDR3: TGTGCCAGCACCCTAAAAAGGACTAGCCGCCTTGGCGAGCAGTACTTC. Its protein is CASTLKRTSRLGEQYF.

The rearrangement uses TRBV28 and TRBJ1-2; TRBD1 might be the D (6 bases). Trimming cost V 6 bases and J 8 bases, with 16 bases left between them. The germline V gene encodes CDR1 MDHEN and CDR2 SYDVKM. This CDR3 spans 13 amino acids. The CDR3 is CASRGQGTGGYTF. Written as DNA, the CDR3 is TGTGCCAGCAGAGGACAAGGAACAGGGGGCTACACCTTC.

The J gene is TRBJ1-2, the V gene TRBV7-9; no firm D call. This CDR3 comprises 14 residues. The germline CDR1 and CDR2 sequences are SEHNR and FQNEAQ (reference sequence). V was trimmed by 2 bases and J by 7 bases, leaving 14 bases between them. The CDR3, as DNA: TGTGCCAGCAGCTTATGGCGGGAAAAGAGTGGCTACACCTTC. Its translation: CASSLWREKSGYTF.

The chain recombines TRBV6-1 with TRBJ1-2; 9 bases match TRBD1. With 5 bases clipped from V and 3 bases from J, the junction kept 4 bases outside the gene matches. This CDR3 region has 14 residues. In germline, CDR1 is MNHNS, CDR2 SASEGT. The CDR3 reads CASSTGGADYGYTF. The DNA of the CDR3 is TGTGCCAGCAGTACAGGGGGCGCCGACTATGGCTACACCTTC.

The CDR3 spells CASSYSAARQDNEQFF. CDR3 nucleotides: TGTGCCAGCAGTTACTCAGCGGCAAGACAAGACAATGAGCAGTTCTTC. V and J are TRBV6-5 and TRBJ2-1; the D gene is possibly TRBD2 (5 bases). Looked up from germline, CDR1 is MNHEY and CDR2 is SVGAGI. V was shortened by 0 bases and J by 5 bases, with 14 bases between the two germline ends. The CDR3 runs 16 residues.

The V call is TRBV9, the J call TRBJ2-3; 7 nucleotides match TRBD2. In germline, CDR1 is SGDLS, CDR2 YYNGEE. V lost 3 bases and J lost 9; bases outside the gene matches: 10. This CDR3 contains 14 residues. CDR3: CASSGEGGGLTQYF. Here the CDR3 DNA reads TGTGCCAGCAGCGGGGAGGGTGGCGGTCTGACGCAGTATTTT. The whole variable domain, filled in from reference TRBV9 and TRBJ2-3, reads DSGVTQTPKHLITATGQRVTLRCSPRSGDLSVYWYQQSLDQGLQFLIQYYNGEERAKGNILERFSAQQFPDLHSELNLSSLELGDSALYFCASSGEGGGLTQYFGPGTRLTVL.

This chain joins TRBV4-2 and TRBJ2-2; no clear D gene. Germline loops: CDR1 LGHNA, CDR2 YNFKEQ. V was cut by 0 bases and J by 9 bases, with 14 bases left in between. The CDR3 loop spans 15 amino acids. CDR3 nucleotides: TGTGCCAGCAGCCAAGAGGCGGTTGCCCCCCGGGAGCTGTTTTTT. Amino acid sequence: CASSQEAVAPRELFF.

CDR3 region: CASTGLATDTQYF. CDR3 coding DNA: TGTGCCAGCACCGGACTAGCGACAGATACGCAGTATTTT. This chain links TRBV6-5 with TRBJ2-3, with 9 bases lining up with TRBD2. Trimming cost V 7 bases and J 3 bases; bases outside gene matches: 2. The V gene's germline CDR1 is MNHEY and CDR2 SVGAGI. The CDR3 totals 13 residues.

This clone occurred once. The V call is TRBV18, the J call TRBJ2-4; no clear D. This CDR3 region has 15 residues. Trimming stripped 3 bases from V and 0 bases from J, with 9 bases between. The germline gives CDR1 KGHSH, CDR2 LQKENI. The CDR3 DNA sequence: TGTGCCAGCTCACCCCTGAGACTAGCCAAAAACATTCAGTACTTC. Amino acid sequence: CASSPLRLAKNIQYF.

The chain recombines TRBV7-9 with TRBJ2-1; 8 nucleotides line up with TRBD2. V lost 4 bases, J lost 2 bases, and 4 bases stayed unmatched. The CDR3 sequence is 15 residues long. In germline, CDR1 is SEHNR, CDR2 FQNEAQ (reference sequence). The CDR3 spells CASSSGLAPYNEQFF. DNA of the CDR3: TGTGCCAGCAGCTCAGGACTAGCCCCCTACAATGAGCAGTTCTTC.

The chain links TRBV29-1 to TRBJ2-3; TRBD2 matches 15 bases. Germline V gene sequence: CDR1 SQVTM, CDR2 ANQGSEA. Unmatched junction bases numbered 5, after V lost 4 bases and J lost 6 bases. The CDR3 has 15 amino acids. The CDR3 reads CSVGDGTSGRDTQYF. The CDR3, as DNA: TGCAGCGTTGGGGACGGGACTAGCGGGAGGGATACGCAGTATTTT.

The chain uses TRBV5-4 and TRBJ2-3; 12 nucleotides agree with TRBD2. This CDR3 region has 17 residues. The J segment lost 3 bases and the V segment lost 0 bases, leaving 5 bases of the junction unmatched. CDR1 SGHNT and CDR2 YYREEE come from the germline V gene (reference sequence). Here the CDR3 reads CASSLAPSGGGTDTQYF. CDR3 DNA: TGTGCCAGCAGCTTGGCGCCTAGCGGGGGGGGAACAGATACGCAGTATTTT.

This chain connects TRBV4-2 to TRBJ2-2, with D tentatively TRBD1 (5 bases). Per the germline V gene, CDR1 is LGHNA and CDR2 is YNFKEQ. This CDR3 spans 14 amino acids. Trimming removed 9 bases from V and 5 bases from J, with 16 bases in between. The CDR3 region has the DNA TGTGCCAGTTCCCGACAGAAGGAGACCGGGGAGCTGTTTTTT. It specifies CASSRQKETGELFF.

This chain connects TRBV7-9 to TRBJ2-5; D gene ambiguous. The CDR3 sequence is 15 residues long. Trimming removed 0 bases at V and 5 bases at J, with 13 bases between. CDR1 and CDR2 (germline): SEHNR, FQNEAQ (reference sequence). The CDR3 coding sequence is TGTGCCAGCAGCTTAGCAAGAGATACCCTCGAGACCCAGTACTTC. Its translation: CASSLARDTLETQYF.

The chain couples TRBV5-1 to TRBJ1-1; TRBD1 agrees at 7 bases. The J segment lost 0 bases and the V segment lost 4 bases, leaving 6 bases of the junction unmatched. Looked up from germline, CDR1 is SGHRS and CDR2 is YFSETQ. This CDR3 comprises 15 residues. The CDR3 nucleotides are TGCGCCAGCAGCAGGGGGACAGAAGTGAACACTGAAGCTTTCTTT. Amino acid sequence: CASSRGTEVNTEAFF.

This chain links TRBV6-6 with TRBJ1-2, with D unresolved. V was shortened by 5 bases and J by 8 bases, with 24 bases between the two germline ends. The CDR3 is 16 amino acids. Germline CDR1 MNHNY, CDR2 SVGAGI (reference sequence). CDR3 in amino acids: CASSRIMELFTGGYTF. The CDR3 coding sequence is TGTGCCAGCAGTCGAATAATGGAGCTTTTTACCGGCGGCTACACCTTC.

The rearrangement links TRBV6-1 to TRBJ2-7; possible D gene TRBD2, 6 bases. Germline V CDR1 and CDR2: MNHNS, SASEGT. V lost 2 bases, J lost 5 bases, and 16 bases lay in between. The CDR3 runs 15 residues. In DNA, the CDR3 is TGTGCCAGCAGTGAAAAAAGGCTAGCGAGTCACGAGCAGTACTTC. This translates into CASSEKRLASHEQYF.

This clone was detected only once. The chain employs TRBV19 and TRBJ2-1; TRBD2 is a possible D gene (5 bases). Germline V gene data show CDR1 as LNHDA and CDR2 as SQIVND (reference sequence). Trimming stripped 8 bases from V and 0 bases from J, with 14 bases between. CDR3 length equals 15 residues. The CDR3 reads CASSSQRSSYNEQFF. The CDR3 DNA is TGTGCCAGTTCTTCACAGCGGAGCTCCTACAATGAGCAGTTCTTC.

This clone has only a few counts. The J gene is TRBJ2-3, the V gene TRBV5-1, with 11 bases aligning to TRBD2. After removal of 4 bases from V and 5 bases from J, the junction contained 12 bases not matched to a gene. The CDR3 is made up of 17 amino acids. Germline CDR1 is SGHRS and CDR2 is YFSETQ. DNA for the CDR3: TGCGCCAGCAGCACCCATGGGACTAGCGGCGAAAGAGATACGCAGTATTTT. Translated: CASSTHGTSGERDTQYF.

The chain uses TRBV2 and TRBJ1-5; D might be TRBD1 (6 bases). V was cut by 6 bases and J by 8 bases, with 11 bases left in between. The CDR3 covers 12 residues. CDR1 is SNHLY and CDR2 is FYNNEI in the germline V gene. In nucleotides, the CDR3 is TGTGCCAGCAGGCGGGGGGGCGAGCCCCAGCATTTT. It codes for CASRRGGEPQHF.

This CDR3 is CASSPRVSTEAFF. As DNA, the CDR3 is TGCGCCAGCAGTCCCAGGGTTAGCACTGAAGCTTTCTTT. The V and J genes are TRBV10-1 and TRBJ1-1; weak D call: TRBD1 (5 bases). Trimming removed 5 bases at V and 4 bases at J, with 11 bases between. The CDR3 is 13 amino acids. CDR1 is WNHNN and CDR2 is SYGVQD in the germline V gene (reference sequence).